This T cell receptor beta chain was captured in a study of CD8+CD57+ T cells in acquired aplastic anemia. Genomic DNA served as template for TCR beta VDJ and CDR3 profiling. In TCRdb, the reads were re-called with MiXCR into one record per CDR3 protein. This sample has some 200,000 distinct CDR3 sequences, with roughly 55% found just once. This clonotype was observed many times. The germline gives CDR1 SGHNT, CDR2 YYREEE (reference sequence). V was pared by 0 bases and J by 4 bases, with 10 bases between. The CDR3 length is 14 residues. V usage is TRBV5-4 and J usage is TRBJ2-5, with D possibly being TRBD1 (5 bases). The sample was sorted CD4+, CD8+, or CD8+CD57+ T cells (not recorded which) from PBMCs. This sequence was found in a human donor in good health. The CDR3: CASSLVQGGETQYF. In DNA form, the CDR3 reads TGTGCCAGCAGCTTGGTCCAGGGCGGAGAGACCCAGTACTTC.